Listed below are T cell receptor beta chains from one sample, sequenced in a study of cytomegalovirus exposure and HLA in healthy donors. The table came from immunoSEQ multiplex PCR; TCRdb's copy has only in-frame clones and leaves some out. Counted here are 150,000 or so clones, over 70% occurring once; the ten biggest clones make up around 3.1%. The sequenced sample consisted of PBMCs. Receptors originate from a woman in her fifties or sixties in good health and CMV-seropositive. The CDR3 runs from the conserved cysteine through the conserved F or W. D genes are given only for firm matches. Not all rows give a size; the values are once, few, many and, for expanded clones, a class.

V	D	length	size	J	DNA	CDR3
TRBV30	-	15	-	TRBJ1-5	TGTGCCTGGAGAGGGAGTACCTCCGATTATCAGCCCCAGCATTTT	CAWRGSTSDYQPQHF
TRBV28	-	12	-	TRBJ1-2	TGTGCCAGCAACGACCAGGGCCTGGGCTACACCTTC	CASNDQGLGYTF
TRBV4-1	-	14	-	TRBJ1-6	TGCGCCAGCAGCCAAGGTCCGGGAAATTCACCCCTCCACTTT	CASSQGPGNSPLHF
TRBV28	-	12	-	TRBJ2-3	TGTGCCAGCAGTTTCGTGGACATGAAGCAGTATTTT	CASSFVDMKQYF
TRBV19	-	14	-	TRBJ1-1	TGTGCCAGTAGTATTGGGGGGGGGAACACTGAAGCTTTCTTT	CASSIGGGNTEAFF
TRBV2	-	14	-	TRBJ2-3	TGTGCCAGCAGTTTTAGGACAGTCACAGATACGCAGTATTTT	CASSFRTVTDTQYF
TRBV27	TRBD1	15	once	TRBJ1-2	TGTGCCAGCAGTTTATCCAACAGGGGGCAGCGAGGCTACACCTTC	CASSLSNRGQRGYTF
TRBV5-1	-	16	once	TRBJ1-1	TGCGCCAGCAGCTCATTAAATCAGGGGATGAACACTGAAGCTTTCTTT	CASSSLNQGMNTEAFF
TRBV4-2	-	16	-	TRBJ1-4	TGTGCCAGCAGCCAAGATCCTAAGGGGACTAATGAAAAACTGTTTTTT	CASSQDPKGTNEKLFF
TRBV5-1	-	15	-	TRBJ2-3	TGCGCCAGCAGCTTGATGCGGAGAGGCCGAGATACGCAGTATTTT	CASSLMRRGRDTQYF
TRBV6-6	-	13	-	TRBJ2-3	TGTGCCAGCAGTTACGAGATTCAAGATACGCAGTATTTT	CASSYEIQDTQYF
TRBV28	-	15	-	TRBJ2-1	TGTGCCAGCAGTTTATTGGTAGACTCGTACAATGAGCAGTTCTTC	CASSLLVDSYNEQFF
TRBV7-6	-	13	-	TRBJ1-3	TGTGCCAGCAGCTTAGGACAGGAGAACACCATATATTTT	CASSLGQENTIYF
TRBV5-4	-	15	-	TRBJ1-6	TGTGCCAGCAGCTTTGACAGGCCTAGGGGTTCACCCCTCCACTTT	CASSFDRPRGSPLHF
TRBV7-2	TRBD2	17	once	TRBJ2-2	TGTGCCAGCAGCTCCGGGGGGGCTAGCGGGAGTGGCGGGGAGCTGTTTTTT	CASSSGGASGSGGELFF
TRBV30	TRBD1	15	-	TRBJ1-2	TGTGCCTGGAACACCCCGGGACAGGGGTACTATGGCTACACCTTC	CAWNTPGQGYYGYTF
TRBV28	-	16	few	TRBJ1-5	TGTGCCAGCAGTTTGGACAGAGGAGATAGCAATCAGCCCCAGCATTTT	CASSLDRGDSNQPQHF
TRBV27	-	14	-	TRBJ2-5	TGTGCCAGCAGCTTCCTCCCCCCGCGTGAGACCCAGTACTTC	CASSFLPPRETQYF
TRBV7-2	TRBD1	16	-	TRBJ1-2	TGTGCCAGCAGCTATCCGGGACAGGGGGCGGTGGGTGGCTACACCTTC	CASSYPGQGAVGGYTF
TRBV9	-	13	-	TRBJ1-5	TGTGCCAGCAGCGTGGACATCTTCCAGCCCCAGCATTTT	CASSVDIFQPQHF
TRBV19	TRBD1	15	few	TRBJ1-2	TGTGCCAGTAGTATTTTGGGACAGGAAAACTATGGCTACACCTTC	CASSILGQENYGYTF
TRBV7-2	TRBD2	16	-	TRBJ2-2	TGTGCCAGCAGCTCCGCAATCCCTGGGGAGGGCGGGGAGCTGTTTTTT	CASSSAIPGEGGELFF
TRBV2	-	14	-	TRBJ1-5	TGTGCCAGCAGTGTTTGGGGAGTTAATCAGCCCCAGCATTTT	CASSVWGVNQPQHF
TRBV5-1	TRBD1	15	-	TRBJ2-1	TGCGCCAGCAGTACTACAGGGGGGATCTACAATGAGCAGTTCTTC	CASSTTGGIYNEQFF